This T cell receptor beta chain stems from a study of T cells expressing NK-cell markers. Whole-study context: The sequencing cohort of eight donors included seven HCMV-seropositive individuals and one seronegative individual.

What made the TCR beta cDNA was 5'RACE template switching with UMIs. One entry per CDR3 protein, without DNA, is what TCRdb gives after re-calling the 5' RACE reads. The sample data list some 460,000 distinct CDR3 sequences. The receptor's source is a woman between 45 and 65 years old in good health. The sample was blood T cells: a sorted CD56 or NKG2C T cell subset, CD4+ or CD8+ T cells, or bulk PBMC T cells (not recorded which).

The CDR3 sequence: CASSLPPDGQKAFF. The chain couples TRBV12-3 or TRBV12-4 to TRBJ1-1; TCRdb's assignment of TRBD1 cannot be checked, as there is no DNA. The CDR3 is made up of 14 amino acids.